The T cell receptor (beta chain) described here comes from a study of blood T cell repertoires in COVID-19. Profiling relied on immunoSEQ multiplex PCR, and the TCRdb table lists in-frame clones only, not all of them. The sample contains roughly 56,000 clones, 85% of which appear only once. The ends lost 4 bases at V and 4 bases at J; junction bases unmatched: 7. Looked up from germline, CDR1 is SGHRS and CDR2 is YFSETQ. The length of the CDR3 is 16 residues. This clone was observed once. The J gene is TRBJ2-1, the V gene TRBV5-1; 11 nucleotides match TRBD2. The clonotype was recovered from a man between 65 and 85 years old with acute or convalescent COVID-19. The sequencing input was peripheral blood. The CDR3 is CASSPTSGGVYNEQFF. The CDR3 coding sequence is TGCGCCAGCAGCCCAACTAGCGGGGGTGTATACAATGAGCAGTTCTTC. Full variable domain (remainder filled in from reference TRBV5-1 and TRBJ2-1): KAGVTQTPRYLIKTRGQQVTLSCSPISGHRSVSWYQQTPGQGLQFLFEYFSETQRNKGNFPGRFSGRQFSNSRSEMNVSTLELGDSALYLCASSPTSGGVYNEQFFGPGTRLTVL.